This TCR beta chain was documented in a study of T-cell reconstitution after alpha-beta-depleted transplantation in children. Germline V gene sequence: CDR1 SGHRS, CDR2 YFSETQ. This CDR3 has 17 amino acids. The trim removed 4 bases at V and 3 bases at J, leaving 15 bases unmatched. This clonotype was found a few times. The library targeted TCRbeta and was prepared with unique molecular identifiers. TCRdb analysed the PCR reads with MiXCR anew, one entry per CDR3 protein. The sample yields some 550,000 distinct CDR3 sequences, about 16% seen once. This specimen was PBMCs from the stem cell graft donor, taken from the stem cell graft. The sequence was collected from a human donor who donated a stem cell graft to a child with acute lymphoblastic leukemia. The V gene is TRBV5-1, the J gene TRBJ2-5; 7 nucleotides align to TRBD2. The CDR3 here is CASSLGFGLELKETQYF. The CDR3 DNA is TGCGCCAGCAGCCTTGGATTTGGACTAGAACTTAAAGAGACCCAGTACTTC.